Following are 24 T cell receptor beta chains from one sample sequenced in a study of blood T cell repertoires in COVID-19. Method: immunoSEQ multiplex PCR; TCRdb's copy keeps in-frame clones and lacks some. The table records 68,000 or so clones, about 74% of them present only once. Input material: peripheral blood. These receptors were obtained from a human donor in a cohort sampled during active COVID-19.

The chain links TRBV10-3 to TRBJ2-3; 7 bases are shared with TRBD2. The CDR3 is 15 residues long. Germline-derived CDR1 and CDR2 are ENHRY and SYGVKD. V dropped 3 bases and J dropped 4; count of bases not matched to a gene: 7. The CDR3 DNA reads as TGTGCCATCAGTGAACGGCGGGAGTCCGCAGATACGCAGTATTTT. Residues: CAISERRESADTQYF.

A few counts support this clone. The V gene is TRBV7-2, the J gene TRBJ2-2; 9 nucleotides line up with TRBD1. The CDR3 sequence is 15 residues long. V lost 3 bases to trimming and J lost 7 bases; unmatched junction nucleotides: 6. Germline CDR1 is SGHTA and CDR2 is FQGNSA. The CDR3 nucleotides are TGTGCCAGCAGCTTGGACAGGGGCGCGGTCGGGGAGCTGTTTTTT. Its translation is CASSLDRGAVGELFF.

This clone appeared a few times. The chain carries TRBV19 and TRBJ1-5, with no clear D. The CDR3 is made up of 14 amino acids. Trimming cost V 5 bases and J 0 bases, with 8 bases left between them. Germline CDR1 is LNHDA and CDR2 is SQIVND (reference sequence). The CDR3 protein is CASSPQVSNQPQHF. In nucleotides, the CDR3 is TGTGCCAGTAGTCCCCAGGTTAGCAATCAGCCCCAGCATTTT. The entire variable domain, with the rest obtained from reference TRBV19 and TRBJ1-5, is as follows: DGGITQSPKYLFRKEGQNVTLSCEQNLNHDAMYWYRQDPGQGLRLIYYSQIVNDFQKGDIAEGYSVSREKKESFPLTVTSAQKNPTAFYLCASSPQVSNQPQHFGDGTRLSIL.

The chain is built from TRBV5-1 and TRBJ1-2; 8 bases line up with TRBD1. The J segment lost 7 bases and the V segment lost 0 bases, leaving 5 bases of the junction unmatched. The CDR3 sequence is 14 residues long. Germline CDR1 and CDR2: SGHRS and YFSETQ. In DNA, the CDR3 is TGCGCCAGCAGCTTGGTGACAGGGGAAGGTGGCTACACCTTC. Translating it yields CASSLVTGEGGYTF. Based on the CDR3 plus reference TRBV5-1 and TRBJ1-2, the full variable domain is KAGVTQTPRYLIKTRGQQVTLSCSPISGHRSVSWYQQTPGQGLQFLFEYFSETQRNKGNFPGRFSGRQFSNSRSEMNVSTLELGDSALYLCASSLVTGEGGYTFGSGTRLTVV.

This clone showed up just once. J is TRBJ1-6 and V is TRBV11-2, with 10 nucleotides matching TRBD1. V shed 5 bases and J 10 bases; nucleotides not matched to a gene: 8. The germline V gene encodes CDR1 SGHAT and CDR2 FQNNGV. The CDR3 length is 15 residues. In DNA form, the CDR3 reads TGTGCCAGCAGCCCTCGGGACAGGGGTCTATCACCCCTCCACTTT. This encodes CASSPRDRGLSPLHF.

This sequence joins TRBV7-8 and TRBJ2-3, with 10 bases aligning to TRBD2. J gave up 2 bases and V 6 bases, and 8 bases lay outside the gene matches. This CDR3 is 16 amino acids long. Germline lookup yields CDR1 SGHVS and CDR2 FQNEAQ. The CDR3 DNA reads TGTGCCAGCAGTTACGGACTAGCGGATTCCACAGATACGCAGTATTTT. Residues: CASSYGLADSTDTQYF.

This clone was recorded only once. CDR3 coding DNA: TGCGCCAAAGGGACTAGCGCAATAGTCACAGATACGCAGTATTTT. As protein: CAKGTSAIVTDTQYF. The rearrangement uses TRBV10-1 and TRBJ2-3; 10 nucleotides line up with TRBD2. This CDR3 comprises 15 residues. Looked up from germline, CDR1 is WNHNN and CDR2 is SYGVQD (reference sequence). With V trimmed by 10 bases and J by 2 bases, 9 bases remained unmatched.

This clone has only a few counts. CDR3 region: CASSPASPGVPHEQYF. CDR3 bases: TGTGCCAGCTCTCCAGCATCCCCAGGGGTACCCCACGAGCAGTACTTC. The gene calls are TRBV18 and TRBJ2-7, with a possible D match to TRBD1 (6 bases). The CDR3 is made up of 16 amino acids. CDR1 is KGHSH and CDR2 is LQKENI in the germline V gene. Trimming stripped 6 bases from V and 5 bases from J, with 23 bases between.

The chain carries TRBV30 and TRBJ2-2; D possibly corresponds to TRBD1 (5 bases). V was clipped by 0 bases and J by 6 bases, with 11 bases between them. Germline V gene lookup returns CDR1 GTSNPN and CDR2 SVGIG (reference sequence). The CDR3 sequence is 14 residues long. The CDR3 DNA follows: TGTGCCTGGAGTGTAACTTCAGGGCCCGGGGAGCTGTTTTTT. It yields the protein CAWSVTSGPGELFF.

The CDR3 DNA sequence: TGTGCCAGCAGTTTATTCGGGACTGAAGCTTTCTTT. Protein: CASSLFGTEAFF. The rearrangement links TRBV28 to TRBJ1-1; the D is unclear. The germline V gene has CDR1 MDHEN and CDR2 SYDVKM. Between the trimmed V and J ends, which lost 1 base and 5 bases, there was a span of 5 bases. The CDR3 consists of 12 residues.

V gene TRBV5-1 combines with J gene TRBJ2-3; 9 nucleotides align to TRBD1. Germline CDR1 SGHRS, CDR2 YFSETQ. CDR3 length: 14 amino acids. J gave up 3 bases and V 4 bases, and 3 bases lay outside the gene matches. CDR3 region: CASSVGQGTDTQYF. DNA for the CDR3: TGCGCCAGCAGCGTGGGACAGGGAACAGATACGCAGTATTTT.

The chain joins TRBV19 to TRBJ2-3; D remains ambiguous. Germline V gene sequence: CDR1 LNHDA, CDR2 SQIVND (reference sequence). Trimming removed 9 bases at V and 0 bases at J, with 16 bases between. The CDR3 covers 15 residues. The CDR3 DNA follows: TGTGCCAGCAAGCAGTCAGGAAGTAGCACAGATACGCAGTATTTT. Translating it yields CASKQSGSSTDTQYF.

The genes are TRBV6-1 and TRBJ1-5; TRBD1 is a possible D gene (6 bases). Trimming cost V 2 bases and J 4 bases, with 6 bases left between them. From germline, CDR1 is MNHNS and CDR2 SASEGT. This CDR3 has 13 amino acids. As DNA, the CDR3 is TGTGCCAGCAGTGAAACAGGGAATCAGCCCCAGCATTTT. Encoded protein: CASSETGNQPQHF.

CDR3 amino acids: CASSLFGQGREKLFF. In DNA, the CDR3 is TGTGCCAGCAGCTTGTTCGGACAGGGGAGGGAAAAACTGTTTTTT. V usage is TRBV5-6 and J usage is TRBJ1-4; 9 bases are shared with TRBD1. This CDR3 contains 15 residues. The trim removed 1 base at V and 8 bases at J, leaving 6 bases unmatched. Germline CDR1 SGHDT, CDR2 YYEEEE.

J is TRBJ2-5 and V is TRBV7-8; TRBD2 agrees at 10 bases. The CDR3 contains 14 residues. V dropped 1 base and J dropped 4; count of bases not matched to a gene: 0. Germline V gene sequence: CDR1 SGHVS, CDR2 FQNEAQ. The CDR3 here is CASSLGTSGETQYF. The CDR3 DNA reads TGTGCCAGCAGCTTAGGGACTAGCGGAGAGACCCAGTACTTC.

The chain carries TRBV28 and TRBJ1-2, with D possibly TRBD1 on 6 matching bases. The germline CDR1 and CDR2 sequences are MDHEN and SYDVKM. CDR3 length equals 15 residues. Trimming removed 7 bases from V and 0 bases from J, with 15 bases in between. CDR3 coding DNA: TGTGCCAGCACCGCCGGGGCAGGGGCTAACTATGGCTACACCTTC. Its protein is CASTAGAGANYGYTF.

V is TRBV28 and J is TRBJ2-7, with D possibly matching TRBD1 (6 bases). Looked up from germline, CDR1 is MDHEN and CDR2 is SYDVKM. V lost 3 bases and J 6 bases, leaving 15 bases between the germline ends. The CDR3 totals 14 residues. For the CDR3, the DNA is TGTGCCAGCAGTTTTTGGACAGCCTCCGGCGAGCAGTACTTC. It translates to CASSFWTASGEQYF.

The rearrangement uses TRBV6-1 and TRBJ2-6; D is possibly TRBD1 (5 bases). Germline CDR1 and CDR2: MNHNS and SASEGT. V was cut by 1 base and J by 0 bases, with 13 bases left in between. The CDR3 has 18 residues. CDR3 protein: CASSEVGVSVSGANVLTF. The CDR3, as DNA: TGTGCCAGCAGTGAAGTAGGGGTTTCGGTCTCTGGGGCCAACGTCCTGACTTTC.

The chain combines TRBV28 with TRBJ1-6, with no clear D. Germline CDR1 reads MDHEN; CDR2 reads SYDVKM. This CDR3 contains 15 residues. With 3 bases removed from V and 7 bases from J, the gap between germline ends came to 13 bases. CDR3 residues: CASSFEALRNSPLHF. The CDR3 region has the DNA TGTGCCAGCAGTTTCGAGGCCTTAAGGAATTCACCCCTCCACTTT.

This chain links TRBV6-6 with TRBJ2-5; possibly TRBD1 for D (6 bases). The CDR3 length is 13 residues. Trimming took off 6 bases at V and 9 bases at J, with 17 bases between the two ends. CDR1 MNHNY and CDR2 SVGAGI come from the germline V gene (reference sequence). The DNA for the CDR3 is TGTGCCAGCAGACGGACAGCGTCCGGGGCCCAGTACTTC. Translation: CASRRTASGAQYF.

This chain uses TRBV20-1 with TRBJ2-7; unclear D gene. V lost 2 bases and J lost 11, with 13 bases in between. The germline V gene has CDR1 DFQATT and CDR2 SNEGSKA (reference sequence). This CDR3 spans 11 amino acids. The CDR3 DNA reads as TGCAGTGCTAGAAAACAACCCCTCGAGTACTTC. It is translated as CSARKQPLEYF.

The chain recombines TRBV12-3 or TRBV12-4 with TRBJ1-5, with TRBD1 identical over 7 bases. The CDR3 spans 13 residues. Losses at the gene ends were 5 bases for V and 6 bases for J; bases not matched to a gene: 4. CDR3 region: CASSPGGSQPQHF. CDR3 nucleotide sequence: TGTGCCAGCAGTCCAGGGGGAAGTCAGCCCCAGCATTTT.

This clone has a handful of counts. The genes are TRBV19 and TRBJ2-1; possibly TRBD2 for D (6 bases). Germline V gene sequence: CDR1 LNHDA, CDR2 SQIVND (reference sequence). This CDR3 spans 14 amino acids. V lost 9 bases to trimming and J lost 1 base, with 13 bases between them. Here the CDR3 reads CASRPGGSYNEQFF. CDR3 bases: TGTGCCAGCAGGCCCGGGGGATCCTACAATGAGCAGTTCTTC.

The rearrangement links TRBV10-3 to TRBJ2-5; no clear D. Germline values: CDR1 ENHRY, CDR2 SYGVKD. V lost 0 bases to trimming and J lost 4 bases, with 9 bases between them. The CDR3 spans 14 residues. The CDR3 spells CAISESVAPETQYF. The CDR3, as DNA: TGTGCCATCAGTGAGTCGGTAGCCCCAGAGACCCAGTACTTC.